This T cell receptor (beta chain) appears in the sequencing data of a study of blood T cells in healthy people across ages. The germline gives CDR1 MGHRA, CDR2 YSYEKL. J gave up 2 bases and V 0 bases, and 12 bases lay outside the gene matches. There are 20 residues in the CDR3. Combining a sample-barcoded 5' primer with a J-beta primer mix, a second PCR ran for roughly 7 to 12 cycles. From each sample, at least 2.5 million paired-end reads containing CDR3 were obtained. TCRdb re-called the 5' RACE reads with MiXCR, one entry per CDR3 protein. This sample carries 1,100,000 or so distinct CDR3 sequences, 40% to 45% of them seen once, and the ten largest clones take around 18%.

This TCR was recovered from a woman aged 55-70 years in good health. Specimen: blood. This chain connects TRBV4-1 to TRBJ2-6, with TRBD1 matching over 8 bases. The CDR3 DNA follows: TGCGCCAGCAGCCAAGATACGGTGACAGGGGCCGGACCTGGGGCCAACGTCCTGACTTTC. Amino acid sequence: CASSQDTVTGAGPGANVLTF.